Below, 13 T cell receptor beta chains from the same sample are listed, as sequenced in a study of T cell repertoires in cytomegalovirus infection. These TCRs' antigens remain unknown. A single record per CDR3 protein comes from TCRdb applying MiXCR to the reads. The repertoire has a few hundred thousand distinct CDR3 sequences, around 25% of them found once; the top ten carry roughly 14%. Here the sequenced sample was cultured PBMCs, taken from culture after CMV antigen stimulation. These receptors came from a human donor in good health (CMV status not recorded). Some clones in this sample may be carry-over from other donors' samples.

The CDR3 coding sequence is TGTGCCAGCAGAAGTTTGGCGGGAGGCGAGCAGTACTTC. Protein product: CASRSLAGGEQYF. The chain combines TRBV27 with TRBJ2-7, with 8 bases that match TRBD2. CDR3 length: 13 residues. The ends lost 6 bases at V and 6 bases at J; junction bases unmatched: 7. Germline CDR1 and CDR2: MNHEY and SMNVEV (reference sequence).

This clonotype showed up many times. The chain combines TRBV7-2 with TRBJ1-3; D gene ambiguous. The CDR3 contains 15 residues. Trimming removed 0 bases at V and 4 bases at J, with 10 bases between. Germline V gene data show CDR1 as SGHTA and CDR2 as FQGNSA. The CDR3: CASSLAGNKGNTIYF. CDR3 in DNA: TGTGCCAGCAGCTTAGCGGGCAACAAAGGAAACACCATATATTTT.

This clonotype was seen many times. The chain links TRBV7-2 to TRBJ2-4; D gene ambiguous. The V and J ends lost 1 base and 5 bases respectively, with 9 bases between them. CDR1 and CDR2 from the germline V gene are SGHTA and FQGNSA. CDR3 length: 14 residues. CDR3: CASSLVGRQNIQYF. For the CDR3, the DNA is TGTGCCAGCAGCTTAGTTGGTCGACAAAACATTCAGTACTTC.

This clonotype was recorded many times. V is TRBV6-2 or TRBV6-3 and J is TRBJ2-1, with D possibly matching TRBD2 (5 bases). Trimming shortened V by 4 bases and J by 3 bases, and 13 bases separated the two germline ends. The CDR3 is 15 amino acids. Germline CDR1 reads MNHEY; CDR2 reads SVGEGT. The CDR3 DNA follows: TGTGCCAGCAGTTCATGGACTCTCAACTACAATGAGCAGTTCTTC. It specifies CASSSWTLNYNEQFF.

As regards this clonotype: The junction departs from the called germline gene at one end, perhaps through a read error. The CDR3 loop reads CASSPGQRNTGALFF. CDR3 DNA sequence: TGTGCCAGCAGTCCTGGGCAGCGGAACACCGGGGCGCTGTTTTTT. This chain links TRBV11-2 with TRBJ2-2; the D call may be TRBD1 or TRBD2 (5 bases each). The CDR3 covers 15 residues. Germline CDR1 is SGHAT and CDR2 is FQNNGV. Looking up the rest from reference TRBV11-2 and TRBJ2-2 gives the full variable domain: EAGVAQSPRYKIIEKRQSVAFWCNPISGHATLYWYQQILGQGPKLLIQFQNNGVVDDSQLPKDRFSAERLKGVDSTLKIQPAKLEDSAVYLCASSPGQRNTGALFFGEGSRLTVL.

This clonotype was counted at least ten times. This rearrangement joins TRBV7-2 to TRBJ1-5; a weak D match, TRBD1 (5 bases). Trimming took 0 bases from V and 5 from J, leaving 14 bases between them. Germline lookup yields CDR1 SGHTA and CDR2 FQGNSA. The CDR3 length is 16 residues. Here the CDR3 reads CASSLALFGRDQPQHF. As DNA, the CDR3 is TGTGCCAGCAGCTTAGCTTTATTCGGCAGGGATCAGCCCCAGCATTTT. Full variable domain (outside the CDR3, taken from reference TRBV7-2 and TRBJ1-5): GAGVSQSPSNKVTEKGKDVELRCDPISGHTALYWYRQSLGQGLEFLIYFQGNSAPDKSGLPSDRFSAERTGGSVSTLTIQRTQQEDSAVYLCASSLALFGRDQPQHFGDGTRLSIL.

The chain employs TRBV27 and TRBJ2-2, with 8 positions matching TRBD2. The V segment lost 3 bases and the J segment 9 bases; nucleotides outside the gene matches: 12. Germline V lookup: CDR1 MNHEY, CDR2 SMNVEV (reference sequence). The CDR3 is made up of 16 amino acids. CDR3 coding DNA: TGTGCCAGCAGTTTTGGGTCCCTAGCGGGTAGATGGGAGCTGTTTTTT. It specifies CASSFGSLAGRWELFF.

The chain is built from TRBV6-2 or TRBV6-3 and TRBJ2-5, with 10 bases matching TRBD1. This CDR3 region has 18 residues. CDR1 and CDR2 from the germline V gene are MNHEY and SVGEGT. The ends lost 0 bases at V and 4 bases at J; junction bases unmatched: 11. The CDR3 region is CASSYSETGGAGRETQYF. CDR3 in DNA: TGTGCCAGCAGTTACTCGGAGACAGGGGGCGCGGGTCGAGAGACCCAGTACTTC.

This clonotype has only a few counts. This chain's CDR3 is CASSLTTGVVYGYTF. The CDR3 nucleotides read TGTGCCAGCAGTCTCACCACAGGGGTGGTCTATGGCTACACCTTC. V gene TRBV6-5 combines with J gene TRBJ1-2; 7 nucleotides line up with TRBD1. J was trimmed by 4 bases and V by 5 bases; bases with no gene match: 10. Germline V gene sequence: CDR1 MNHEY, CDR2 SVGAGI. This CDR3 spans 15 amino acids.

At least ten counts were recorded for this clonotype. The rearrangement uses TRBV7-2 and TRBJ2-1, with unresolved D. The CDR3 loop spans 14 amino acids. The germline V gene encodes CDR1 SGHTA and CDR2 FQGNSA. With 5 bases removed from V and 4 bases from J, the gap between germline ends came to 12 bases. CDR3 protein: CASSPQFDYNEQFF. For the CDR3, the DNA is TGTGCCAGCAGCCCGCAGTTCGATTACAATGAGCAGTTCTTC.

This clonotype was detected ten times or more. The rearrangement joins TRBV27 to TRBJ2-3, with D unresolved. CDR1 is MNHEY and CDR2 is SMNVEV in the germline V gene (reference sequence). The CDR3 spans 14 residues. Trimming shortened V by 3 bases and J by 3 bases, and 10 bases separated the two germline ends. CDR3 amino acids: CASSFRDITDTQYF. CDR3 DNA: TGTGCCAGCAGTTTTCGAGACATAACAGATACGCAGTATTTT.

This clonotype was recorded many times. In nucleotides, the CDR3 is TGTGCCAGTAGTCGGCGGGCCACAGATACGCAGTATTTT. It specifies CASSRRATDTQYF. The gene calls are TRBV19 and TRBJ2-3; D might be TRBD2 (5 bases). V dropped 5 bases and J dropped 2 bases, with 8 bases sitting between them. CDR3 size: 13 residues. Germline loops: CDR1 LNHDA, CDR2 SQIVND (reference sequence). Full variable domain (missing parts from reference TRBV19 and TRBJ2-3): DGGITQSPKYLFRKEGQNVTLSCEQNLNHDAMYWYRQDPGQGLRLIYYSQIVNDFQKGDIAEGYSVSREKKESFPLTVTSAQKNPTAFYLCASSRRATDTQYFGPGTRLTVL.

This clonotype was counted ten times or more. V and J are TRBV7-3 and TRBJ2-3; TRBD2 might be the D (5 bases). Germline values: CDR1 SGHTA, CDR2 FQGTGA. V was pared by 4 bases and J by 0 bases, with 8 bases between. This CDR3 has 14 residues. CDR3 DNA sequence: TGTGCCAGCAGCTCAGCGGAGAGCACAGATACGCAGTATTTT. Translated, it gives CASSSAESTDTQYF.